This T cell receptor beta chain was captured by sequencing in a study of blood T cell repertoires in COVID-19. Seattle patients were enrolled while actively infected and followed longitudinally. Per the study methods: Counts of nucleated cells, estimated from reference gene primer amplification, were obtained. Method: immunoSEQ multiplex PCR; TCRdb's copy keeps in-frame clones and lacks some. That table supplies the V and J calls and clone size; D and trimming were determined from the DNA. The table includes about 73,000 clones, 70% to 80% detected once. Germline lookup yields CDR1 SGHDT and CDR2 YYEEEE. The V and J ends lost 4 bases and 8 bases respectively, with 27 bases between them. The CDR3 totals 17 residues.

J is TRBJ1-2 and V is TRBV5-6; no clear D. The sequencing sample was made of peripheral blood. The TCR comes from an older man with COVID-19, enrolled during active disease. Here the CDR3 DNA reads TGTGCCAGCAGCCCTGGAGGTAGCGGCGGTCTTTTTTTCGGCTACACCTTC. This codes for CASSPGGSGGLFFGYTF.